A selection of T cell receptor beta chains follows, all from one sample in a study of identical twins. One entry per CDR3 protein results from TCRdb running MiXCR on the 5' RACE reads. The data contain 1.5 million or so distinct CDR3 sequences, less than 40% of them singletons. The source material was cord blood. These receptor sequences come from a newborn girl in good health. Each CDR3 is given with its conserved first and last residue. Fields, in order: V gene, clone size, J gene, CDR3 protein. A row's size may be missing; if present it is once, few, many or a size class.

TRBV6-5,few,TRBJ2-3,CASRSLTGTTDTQYF
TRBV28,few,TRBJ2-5,CASSLKSQGISQETQYF
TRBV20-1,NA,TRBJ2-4,CSARDRLAADKNIQYF
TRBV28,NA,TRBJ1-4,CASSFSRLGRFEKLFF
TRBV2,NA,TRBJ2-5,CASKTEATQYF
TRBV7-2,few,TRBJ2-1,CASSLGVAKRNEQFF
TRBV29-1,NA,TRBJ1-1,CSVGRSGDSNTEAFF
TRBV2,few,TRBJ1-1,CASSETASGNTEAFF
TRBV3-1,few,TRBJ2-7,CASRQGAWQYF
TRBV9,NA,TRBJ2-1,CASSVYPGGINEQFF
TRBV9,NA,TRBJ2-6,CASSVELSGANVLTF
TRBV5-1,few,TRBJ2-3,CASRRRLAGGLDTQYF
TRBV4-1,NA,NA,CASSQDRGQLYNEQYF
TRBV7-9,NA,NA,CASSLRGGQSYEQYF
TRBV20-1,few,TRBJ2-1,CSARGPTSSYNEQFF
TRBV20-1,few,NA,CSASSALSSYNEQYF
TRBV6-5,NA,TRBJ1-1,CASSYSMGGLYTEAFF
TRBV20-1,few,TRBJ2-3,CSANGVLTDTQYF
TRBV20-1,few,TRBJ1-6,CSAGGQGGYSPLHF
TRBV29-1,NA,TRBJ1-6,CSVRTQTGSYNSPLHF
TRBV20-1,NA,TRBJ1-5,CRGENHSNQPRHF
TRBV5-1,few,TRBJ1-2,CASSFRDTNYGYTF
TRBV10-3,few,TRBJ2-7,CAISGGQYNEQYF
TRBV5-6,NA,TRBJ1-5,CACSLSQANQPQHF
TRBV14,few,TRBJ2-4,CASAMGEQSIQYF
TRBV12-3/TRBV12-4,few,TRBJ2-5,CASSLAKGQETQYF
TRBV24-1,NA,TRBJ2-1,CATSDFGGKAYNEQFF
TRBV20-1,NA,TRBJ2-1,CSAKSGLATNEQFF
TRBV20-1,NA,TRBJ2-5,CSARDSRRGISGETQYF
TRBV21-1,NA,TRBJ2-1,CASSKEETPGYNEQFF
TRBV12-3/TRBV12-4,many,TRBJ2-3,CASRDREYTDTQYF
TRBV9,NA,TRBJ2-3,CASSGPGLAGGYTDTQYF
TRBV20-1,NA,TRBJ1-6,CSATRDVGLSPLHF
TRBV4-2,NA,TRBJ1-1,CASSQAGEGTEAFF
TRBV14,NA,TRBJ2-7,CASSQDDAGGRSYEQYF
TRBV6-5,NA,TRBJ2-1,CASSYRAQREPRRSYNEQFF
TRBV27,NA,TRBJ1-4,CASRVDRGLTRKKLFF
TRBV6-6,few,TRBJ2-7,CASSYSDRGHAYEQYF
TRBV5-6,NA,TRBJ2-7,CASSFSGKRYEQYF
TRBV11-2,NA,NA,CASSPGLANREQYF
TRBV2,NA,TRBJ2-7,CASSVTEQYF
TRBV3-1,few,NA,CASSPRLADPSNEQYF
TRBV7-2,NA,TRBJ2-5,CASSLDRSGSREQYF
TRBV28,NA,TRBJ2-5,CASSLLGQWTGIRVQYF
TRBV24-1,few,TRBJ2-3,CATSDSRGTDTQYF
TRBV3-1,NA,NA,CASLGPYNEQYF
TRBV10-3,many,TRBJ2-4,CAISESPGGTEKNIQYF
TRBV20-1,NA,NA,CSANPGPISYEQYF
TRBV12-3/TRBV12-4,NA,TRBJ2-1,CASSPERGRYNEQFF
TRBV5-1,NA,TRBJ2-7,CASSFLSGSYEQYF
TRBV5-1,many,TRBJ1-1,CASSLGTGGNTEAFF
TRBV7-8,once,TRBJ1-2,CASSPRSPGYGYTF
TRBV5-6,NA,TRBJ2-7,CASSLLGTEYEQYF
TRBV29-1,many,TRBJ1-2,CSVQAPNYGYTF
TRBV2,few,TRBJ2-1,CASKLRATSGRPSVYNEQFF
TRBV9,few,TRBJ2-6,CASSPGRPWSGANVLTF
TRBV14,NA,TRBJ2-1,CASSPSRAHEQFF